This section outlines one TCR beta chain sequence together with its context. The method was immunoSEQ multiplex PCR; TCRdb's version includes in-frame clones alone and lacks a portion of them. The sample lists fewer than 90,000 clones, roughly nine tenths occurring once. This sample is part of a study of blood T cell repertoires in COVID-19. The CDR3 covers 15 residues. From germline, CDR1 is LGHNA and CDR2 YSLEER. V shed 5 bases and J shed 5 bases, with 19 bases lying between them. The origin of this receptor is an elderly man in a cohort sampled during active COVID-19. V and J are TRBV4-3 and TRBJ2-7; maybe TRBD1 (6 bases). The material sequenced was peripheral blood. CDR3 loop: CASSIGPGQGNEQYF. The CDR3 nucleotides are TGCGCCAGCAGCATAGGGCCCGGCCAGGGGAACGAGCAGTACTTC.